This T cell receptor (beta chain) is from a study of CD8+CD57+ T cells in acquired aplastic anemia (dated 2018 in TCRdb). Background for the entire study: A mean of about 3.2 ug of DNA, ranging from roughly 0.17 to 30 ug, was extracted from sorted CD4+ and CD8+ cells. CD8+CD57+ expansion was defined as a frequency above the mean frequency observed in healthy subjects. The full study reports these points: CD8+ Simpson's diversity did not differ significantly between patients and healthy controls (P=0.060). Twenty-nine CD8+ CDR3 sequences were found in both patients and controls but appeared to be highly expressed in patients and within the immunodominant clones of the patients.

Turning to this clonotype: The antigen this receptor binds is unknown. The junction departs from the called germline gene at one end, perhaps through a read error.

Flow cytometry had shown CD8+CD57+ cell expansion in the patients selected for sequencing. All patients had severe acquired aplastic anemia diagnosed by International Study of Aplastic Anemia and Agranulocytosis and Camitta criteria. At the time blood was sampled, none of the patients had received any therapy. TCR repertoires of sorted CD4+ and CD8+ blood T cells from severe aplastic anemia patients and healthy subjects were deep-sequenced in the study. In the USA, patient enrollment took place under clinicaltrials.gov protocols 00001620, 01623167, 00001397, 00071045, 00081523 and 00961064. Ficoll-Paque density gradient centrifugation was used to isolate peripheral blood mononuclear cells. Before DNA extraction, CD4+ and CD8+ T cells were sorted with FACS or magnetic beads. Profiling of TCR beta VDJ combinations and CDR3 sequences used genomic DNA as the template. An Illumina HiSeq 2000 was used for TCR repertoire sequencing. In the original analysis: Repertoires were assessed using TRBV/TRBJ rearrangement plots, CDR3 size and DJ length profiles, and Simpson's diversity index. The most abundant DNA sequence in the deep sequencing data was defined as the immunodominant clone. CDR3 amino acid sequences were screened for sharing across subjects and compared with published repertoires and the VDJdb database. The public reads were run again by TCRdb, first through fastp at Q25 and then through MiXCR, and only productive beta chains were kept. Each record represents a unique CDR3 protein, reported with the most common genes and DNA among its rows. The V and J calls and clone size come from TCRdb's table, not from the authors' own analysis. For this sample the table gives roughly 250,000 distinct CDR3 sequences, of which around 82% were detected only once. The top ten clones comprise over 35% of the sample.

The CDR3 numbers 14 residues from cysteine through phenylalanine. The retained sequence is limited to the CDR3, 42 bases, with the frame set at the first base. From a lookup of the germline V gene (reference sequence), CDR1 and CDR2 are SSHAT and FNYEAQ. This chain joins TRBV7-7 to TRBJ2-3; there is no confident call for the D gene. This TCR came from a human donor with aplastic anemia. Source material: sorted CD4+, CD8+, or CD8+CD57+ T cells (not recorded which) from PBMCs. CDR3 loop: CASSETRGPVKQYF. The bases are TGTGCTAGCAGCGAGACGAGAGGTCCGGTTAAGCAGTATTTT.